The 12 T cell receptor beta chains in this list originate from one sample, sequenced in a study of T-cell reconstitution after alpha-beta-depleted transplantation in children. Unique molecular identifiers tagged the TCRbeta library. TCRdb re-called the PCR reads through MiXCR, storing one row per CDR3 protein. The repertoire holds about a million distinct CDR3 sequences, around 30% seen once, with under 30% in the top ten. The specimen was PBMCs, mostly from graft donor cells, collected 360 days after TCRalphabeta/CD19-depleted stem cell transplant. These receptors were collected from a boy younger than two who had a stem cell transplant for SCID, so the T cells may come from the graft donor.

V is TRBV7-7 and J is TRBJ2-1; 10 positions match TRBD2. Germline V gene lookup returns CDR1 SSHAT and CDR2 FNYEAQ (reference sequence). The CDR3 extends over 18 amino acids. The V and J ends lost 1 base and 6 bases, in that order; junction bases with no gene match: 12. In DNA, the CDR3 is TGTGCCAGCAGCTTAGGAGGTGTAGCGGGGGGCGCCTCCAATGAGCAGTTCTTC. Translated: CASSLGGVAGGASNEQFF.

The chain couples TRBV27 to TRBJ2-5; TRBD2 is a possible D gene (6 bases). V dropped 5 bases and J dropped 2 bases, with 30 bases sitting between them. Germline CDR1 MNHEY, CDR2 SMNVEV (reference sequence). The CDR3 runs 20 residues. The CDR3 nucleotides are TGTGCCAGCAGTCCTCGGACCAGACGGGTCCAGTGGGGGGAACAAGAGACCCAGTACTTC. The encoded protein is CASSPRTRRVQWGEQETQYF.

J is TRBJ2-7 and V is TRBV2, with D possibly called TRBD1 or TRBD2 (6 bases each). V lost 2 bases to trimming and J lost 4 bases, with 9 bases between them. CDR3 length: 13 residues. Germline CDR1 is SNHLY and CDR2 is FYNNEI. The CDR3 DNA is TGTGCCAGCAGTGAATGGAGGGGGTACGAGCAGTACTTC. This translates into CASSEWRGYEQYF.

This clonotype was seen a few times. The chain employs TRBV20-1 and TRBJ2-1; 7 bases are a match to TRBD1. Germline assignment: CDR1 DFQATT and CDR2 SNEGSKA (reference sequence). The junction had 8 bases not matched to a gene; V was cut back by 5 bases and J by 7 bases. This CDR3 is built from 13 residues. The CDR3, as DNA: TGCAGTGCTCGACAGGGCGGTAGGAATGAGCAGTTCTTC. It translates to CSARQGGRNEQFF.

A single count supports this clonotype. The chain combines TRBV14 with TRBJ2-5; unclear D gene. The CDR3 contains 14 residues. Germline V gene data show CDR1 as SGHDN and CDR2 as FVKESK. Trimming pared 0 bases from V and 5 bases from J, leaving 10 bases between. CDR3 residues: CASSQERLGETQYF. Written as DNA, the CDR3 is TGTGCCAGCAGCCAAGAAAGGCTGGGGGAGACCCAGTACTTC.

The chain is built from TRBV15 and TRBJ1-4, with D perhaps TRBD1 (5 bases). Deletions cut 5 bases from V and 8 bases from J, with 18 bases between. This CDR3 comprises 15 residues. CDR1 and CDR2 from the germline V gene are LNHNV and YYDKDF (reference sequence). CDR3 sequence reads: CATSPTGQGGEKLFF. The CDR3, as DNA: TGTGCCACCAGCCCCACCGGTCAGGGAGGCGAAAAACTGTTTTTT.

As DNA, the CDR3 is TGTGCCAGCAGCTATTCGGGACTAGCGGGCGGTGAGCAGTTCTTC. This gives the protein CASSYSGLAGGEQFF. The chain links TRBV11-2 to TRBJ2-1, with 12 bases lining up with TRBD2. V shed 4 bases, J shed 9 bases, and the junction held 7 bases outside the gene matches. Germline V CDR1 and CDR2: SGHAT, FQNNGV. The CDR3 is 15 residues long.

As DNA, the CDR3 is TGTGCCAGCAGCTTAGCGCTAGTACGGGACTCCCAAGGTACGCAGTATTTT. It yields the protein CASSLALVRDSQGTQYF. V is TRBV7-9 and J is TRBJ2-3, with D perhaps matching TRBD2 (6 bases). Germline V CDR1 and CDR2: SEHNR, FQNEAQ (reference sequence). V was clipped by 0 bases and J by 8 bases, with 21 bases between them. The CDR3 spans 17 residues.

The chain links TRBV20-1 to TRBJ1-3; D possibly corresponds to TRBD1 (5 bases). CDR1 is DFQATT and CDR2 is SNEGSKA in the germline V gene (reference sequence). The germline V and J ends were trimmed by 5 bases and 0 bases, with 11 bases remaining between them. This CDR3 comprises 14 residues. CDR3 coding DNA: TGCAGTGCTGTTCAGGGTCACTCTGGAAACACCATATATTTT. Its translation: CSAVQGHSGNTIYF.

This clonotype was found a few times. The J gene is TRBJ1-5, the V gene TRBV27, with D possibly being TRBD1 (6 bases). In germline, CDR1 is MNHEY, CDR2 SMNVEV (reference sequence). The CDR3 runs to 15 residues. Trimming removed 4 bases at V and 2 bases at J, with 12 bases between. CDR3 coding DNA: TGTGCCAGCAGTTCATTATCAGGGGGCAATCAGCCCCAGCATTTT. Translation gives CASSSLSGGNQPQHF.

This sequence joins TRBV12-3 or TRBV12-4 and TRBJ2-7; the D gene is possibly TRBD1 (6 bases). The CDR3 is made up of 14 amino acids. Between the trimmed V and J ends, which lost 6 bases and 2 bases, there was a span of 14 bases. Here the CDR3 reads CASSSDSPPYEQYF. The CDR3, as DNA: TGTGCCAGCAGCTCGGACAGCCCCCCCTACGAGCAGTACTTC.

This clonotype was counted a few times. This chain joins TRBV5-1 and TRBJ2-3; D is ambiguous. With 2 bases removed from V and 4 bases from J, the gap between germline ends came to 11 bases. The CDR3 consists of 14 residues. Germline V gene data show CDR1 as SGHRS and CDR2 as YFSETQ. The CDR3 is CASSFSPSPDTQYF. CDR3 DNA sequence: TGCGCCAGCAGCTTTAGTCCCTCCCCAGATACGCAGTATTTT.